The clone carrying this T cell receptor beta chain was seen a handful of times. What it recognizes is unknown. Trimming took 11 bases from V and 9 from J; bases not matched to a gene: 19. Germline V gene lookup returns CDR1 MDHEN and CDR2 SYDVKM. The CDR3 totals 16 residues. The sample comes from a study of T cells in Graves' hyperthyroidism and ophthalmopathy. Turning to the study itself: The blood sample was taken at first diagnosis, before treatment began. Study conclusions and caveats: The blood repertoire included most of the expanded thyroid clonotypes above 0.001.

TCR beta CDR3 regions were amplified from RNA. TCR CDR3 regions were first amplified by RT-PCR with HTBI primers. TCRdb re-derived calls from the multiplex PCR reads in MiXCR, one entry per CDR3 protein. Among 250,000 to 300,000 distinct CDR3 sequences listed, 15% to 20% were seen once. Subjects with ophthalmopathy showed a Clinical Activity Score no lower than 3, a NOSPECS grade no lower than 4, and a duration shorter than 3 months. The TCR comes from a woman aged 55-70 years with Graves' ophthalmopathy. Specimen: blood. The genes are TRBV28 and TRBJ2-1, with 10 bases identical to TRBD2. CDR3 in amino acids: CACGRGSTSGKVEQFF. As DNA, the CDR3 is TGTGCCTGCGGCAGAGGGTCTACTAGCGGGAAGGTTGAGCAGTTCTTC.